This passage covers 24 T cell receptor beta chains from one sample sequenced in a study of blood T cell repertoires in COVID-19. The assay was immunoSEQ multiplex PCR, and TCRdb's table has in-frame clones only and misses some. The table has approximately 300,000 clones, around 89% seen once. Source material: peripheral blood. The receptors originated from a woman aged 40 to 50 with acute or convalescent COVID-19.

The gene calls are TRBV19 and TRBJ1-2, with 9 bases that match TRBD1. The CDR3 is made up of 14 amino acids. The trim removed 10 bases at V and 8 bases at J, leaving 14 bases unmatched. Germline V gives CDR1 LNHDA, CDR2 SQIVND (reference sequence). CDR3 sequence (DNA): TGTGCCACCGGGAGGGGGACAGGGTTCGAAGGCTACACCTTC. This translates into CATGRGTGFEGYTF.

This clone occurred once. This sequence joins TRBV19 and TRBJ1-2; weak D call: TRBD1 (5 bases). The CDR3 is made up of 13 amino acids. The germline V gene has CDR1 LNHDA and CDR2 SQIVND (reference sequence). Trimming pared 10 bases from V and 4 bases from J, leaving 16 bases between. CDR3 sequence (DNA): TGTGCCACCTCGTGGGGGGGACTCTATGGCTACACCTTC. Its protein is CATSWGGLYGYTF.

The rearrangement uses TRBV11-2 and TRBJ2-1; 11 bases map to TRBD2. J was trimmed by 3 bases and V by 4 bases; bases with no gene match: 5. The germline V gene has CDR1 SGHAT and CDR2 FQNNGV. The CDR3 has 16 residues. Here the CDR3 reads CASSSLLAGDYNEQFF. The CDR3 bases are TGTGCCAGCAGCTCATTACTAGCGGGGGACTACAATGAGCAGTTCTTC.

This chain joins TRBV30 and TRBJ2-2; 10 positions match TRBD2. The CDR3 length is 15 residues. The V gene's germline CDR1 is GTSNPN and CDR2 SVGIG (reference sequence). V lost 4 bases to trimming and J lost 4 bases; unmatched junction nucleotides: 6. The CDR3 protein is CAWKTSGVITGELFF. CDR3 coding DNA: TGTGCCTGGAAAACTAGCGGGGTTATCACCGGGGAGCTGTTTTTT.

The J gene is TRBJ1-1, the V gene TRBV10-3, with 7 bases that match TRBD1. The CDR3 extends over 15 amino acids. Germline assignment: CDR1 ENHRY and CDR2 SYGVKD. V trimming: 6 bases; J trimming: 3 bases; junction bases outside the gene matches: 10. CDR3: CAISQPTGPYTEAFF. As DNA, the CDR3 is TGTGCCATCAGCCAGCCGACAGGGCCTTACACTGAAGCTTTCTTT.

This clone appeared once. This chain joins TRBV4-1 and TRBJ2-7; 9 positions match TRBD1. CDR1 and CDR2 (germline): MGHRA, YSYEKL. Trimming removed 4 bases from V and 6 bases from J; junction bases left unmatched: 31. There are 22 residues in the CDR3. The CDR3 is CASSLKIRSGERDRGVEREQYV. CDR3 nucleotide sequence: TGCGCCAGCAGCCTCAAGATAAGGTCTGGGGAACGAGACAGGGGGGTAGAGCGCGAGCAGTACGTC.

Written as DNA, the CDR3 is TGTGCCAGCAGCCCGTTACAACTAGCCCGATACACAGATACGCAGTATTTT. This gives the protein CASSPLQLARYTDTQYF. This sequence joins TRBV3-1 (or the pseudogene TRBV3-2) and TRBJ2-3; TRBD2 might be the D (6 bases). The V end lost 4 bases, the J end lost 2 bases, and 19 bases lay between the germline ends. This CDR3 has 17 residues. Germline V gives CDR1 LGHDT, CDR2 YNNKEL (reference sequence).

This chain joins TRBV7-9 and TRBJ1-6, with D perhaps TRBD1 (6 bases). There are 14 residues in the CDR3. Germline assignment: CDR1 SEHNR and CDR2 FQNEAQ (reference sequence). Trimming took 6 bases from V and 7 from J, leaving 13 bases between them. CDR3 region: CASSLQGLNSPLHF. For the CDR3, the DNA is TGTGCCAGCAGTTTACAGGGTCTGAATTCACCCCTCCACTTT.

This chain links TRBV7-9 with TRBJ2-7; the match to TRBD1 covers 7 bases. V shed 5 bases and J 3 bases; nucleotides not matched to a gene: 4. The CDR3 contains 13 residues. Per the germline V gene, CDR1 is SEHNR and CDR2 is FQNEAQ (reference sequence). The CDR3 spells CASSLRTGYEQYV. CDR3 nucleotides: TGTGCCAGCAGCCTCCGGACAGGCTACGAGCAGTACGTC.

This chain uses TRBV12-3 or TRBV12-4 with TRBJ1-1; perhaps TRBD1 as D (5 bases). The CDR3 is made up of 13 amino acids. The V end was cut by 1 base, the J end by 4 bases, with 7 bases between. This CDR3 reads CASSLVGGTEAFF. The CDR3 bases are TGTGCCAGCAGTTTAGTGGGGGGCACTGAAGCTTTCTTT.

This clone was detected only once. The chain links TRBV5-6 to TRBJ1-2; TRBD1 agrees at 9 bases. In germline, CDR1 is SGHDT, CDR2 YYEEEE. V was pared by 2 bases and J by 8 bases, with 7 bases of the junction left unmatched. The CDR3 totals 14 residues. The CDR3 protein is CASSFGTGYSGYTF. The CDR3 DNA sequence: TGTGCCAGCAGCTTCGGGACAGGGTACAGCGGCTACACCTTC.

V is TRBV27 and J is TRBJ1-4; D may be TRBD1 (5 bases). CDR3 length: 16 amino acids. Trimming shortened V by 6 bases and J by 4 bases, and 18 bases separated the two germline ends. From germline, CDR1 is MNHEY and CDR2 SMNVEV (reference sequence). CDR3 DNA: TGTGCCAGCAGAAAGGGAGCGGGACGGGATAATGAAAAACTGTTTTTT. Protein product: CASRKGAGRDNEKLFF.

The chain has TRBV4-1 and TRBJ2-1; TRBD2 matches 10 bases. The V segment lost 0 bases and the J segment 6 bases; nucleotides outside the gene matches: 5. Germline V CDR1 and CDR2: MGHRA, YSYEKL. The CDR3 is 16 amino acids. The CDR3 sequence is CASSQEGLAVINEQFF. The CDR3 bases are TGCGCCAGCAGCCAAGAAGGACTAGCGGTAATCAATGAGCAGTTCTTC.

The chain combines TRBV9 with TRBJ1-2; 9 nucleotides align to TRBD1. The V gene end was trimmed by 5 bases and the J gene end by 6 bases; junction bases not matched to a gene: 11. This CDR3 region has 15 residues. Germline lookup yields CDR1 SGDLS and CDR2 YYNGEE. The DNA for the CDR3 is TGTGCCAGCAGTGATCGTGTTCGGGACAGGGATGGCTACACCTTC. Protein product: CASSDRVRDRDGYTF.

This clone was picked up one time. V gene TRBV7-9 combines with J gene TRBJ1-2; 7 bases are a match to TRBD1. The CDR3 runs to 14 residues. J gave up 8 bases and V 0 bases, and 6 bases lay outside the gene matches. Germline V CDR1 and CDR2: SEHNR, FQNEAQ (reference sequence). The CDR3 nucleotides are TGTGCCAGCAGCTTAGCCTCCGACAGGGTCGGCTACACCTTC. Its translation: CASSLASDRVGYTF.

CDR3 region: CASSLAGGFVSDTEAFF. CDR3 nucleotides: TGTGCCAGCAGCTTGGCCGGGGGGTTTGTCTCGGACACTGAAGCTTTCTTT. V is TRBV5-5 and J is TRBJ1-1; perhaps TRBD1 as D (5 bases). Per germline, CDR1 SGHKS and CDR2 YYEKEE (reference sequence). This CDR3 has 17 amino acids. Trimming pared 0 bases from V and 3 bases from J, leaving 18 bases between.

The chain joins TRBV19 to TRBJ1-1; a weak D match, TRBD1 (6 bases). Looked up from germline, CDR1 is LNHDA and CDR2 is SQIVND (reference sequence). V gave up 3 bases and J gave up 8 bases, with 10 bases separating them. The CDR3 is made up of 12 amino acids. This CDR3 is CASSITGTEAFF. CDR3 bases: TGTGCCAGTAGTATCACCGGGACAGAAGCTTTCTTT.

The chain is built from TRBV2 and TRBJ1-1; possibly TRBD1 for D (6 bases). Looked up from germline, CDR1 is SNHLY and CDR2 is FYNNEI. V was clipped by 6 bases and J by 0 bases, with 32 bases between them. The CDR3 is made up of 21 amino acids. This chain's CDR3 is CASRYLGTPQEIRNMNTEAFF. CDR3 nucleotide sequence: TGTGCCAGCAGATACCTCGGGACACCCCAAGAGATCCGCAACATGAACACTGAAGCTTTCTTT.

The gene calls are TRBV7-9 and TRBJ1-1; no reliable D call. The germline V gene encodes CDR1 SEHNR and CDR2 FQNEAQ (reference sequence). V lost 8 bases, J lost 5 bases, and 24 bases lay in between. The CDR3 is made up of 16 amino acids. In nucleotides, the CDR3 is TGTGCCAGCCGATTTTCAAGACTGGGTTCGGCGACTGAAGCTTTCTTT. Residues: CASRFSRLGSATEAFF. Drawing the rest from reference TRBV7-9 and TRBJ1-1, the complete variable domain is DTGVSQNPRHKITKRGQNVTFRCDPISEHNRLYWYRQTLGQGPEFLTYFQNEAQLEKSRLLSDRFSAERPKGSFSTLEIQRTEQGDSAMYLCASRFSRLGSATEAFFGQGTRLTVV.

The rearrangement uses TRBV20-1 and TRBJ2-7; perhaps TRBD2 as D (7 bases). V lost 3 bases and J 4 bases, leaving 13 bases between the germline ends. The germline V gene has CDR1 DFQATT and CDR2 SNEGSKA (reference sequence). The CDR3 consists of 13 residues. This chain's CDR3 is CSASPGGSYEQYV. The DNA for the CDR3 is TGCAGTGCTAGTCCGGGGGGCTCTTACGAGCAGTACGTC.

The chain recombines TRBV5-4 with TRBJ1-2; TRBD1 aligns across 7 bases. The germline V gene encodes CDR1 SGHNT and CDR2 YYREEE (reference sequence). The CDR3 has 17 amino acids. V shed 0 bases, J shed 3 bases, and the junction held 11 bases outside the gene matches. The CDR3 DNA follows: TGTGCCAGCAGCTTGGGCCCTGGAGGGGGCGCGGACTATGGCTACACCTTC. This sequence encodes CASSLGPGGGADYGYTF.

This clone occurred a few times. J is TRBJ1-2 and V is TRBV4-1, with D possibly matching TRBD1 (5 bases). The V gene lost 4 bases and the J gene lost 8 bases, with 23 bases spanning the gap. Germline lookup yields CDR1 MGHRA and CDR2 YSYEKL. The CDR3 is made up of 16 amino acids. The CDR3 loop reads CASSRSEEVQGQGYTF. The DNA for the CDR3 is TGCGCCAGCAGCCGGAGCGAAGAAGTCCAGGGTCAGGGCTACACCTTC.

The chain couples TRBV9 to TRBJ2-1; 10 bases agree with TRBD1. Germline lookup yields CDR1 SGDLS and CDR2 YYNGEE. Unmatched junction bases numbered 12, after V lost 4 bases and J lost 2 bases. The CDR3 contains 18 residues. For the CDR3, the DNA is TGTGCCAGCAGCTCACCAATGGGGGGGACAGGGGCCTACAATGAGCAGTTCTTC. This codes for CASSSPMGGTGAYNEQFF. Supplemented by reference TRBV9 and TRBJ2-1, the full variable domain reads DSGVTQTPKHLITATGQRVTLRCSPRSGDLSVYWYQQSLDQGLQFLIQYYNGEERAKGNILERFSAQQFPDLHSELNLSSLELGDSALYFCASSSPMGGTGAYNEQFFGPGTRLTVL.

The chain joins TRBV4-2 to TRBJ1-3; 7 bases line up with TRBD1. J lost 1 base, V lost 5 bases, and 5 bases had no gene match. CDR1 is LGHNA, CDR2 YNFKEQ, per germline. This CDR3 is built from 15 residues. The CDR3 DNA sequence: TGTGCCAGCAGCAACTCAGGGGGTTCTGGAAACACCATATATTTT. Its translation: CASSNSGGSGNTIYF.